The sequence of this T cell receptor beta chain was determined in a study of blood T cells in healthy people across ages. Study-level information: Roughly one uniquely barcoded beta molecule per two T cells was captured.

The CDR3 extends over 14 amino acids. CDR1 and CDR2 from the germline V gene are SQVTM and ANQGSEA. There were healthy Caucasian individuals from Russia, aged roughly 6 to 100, serving as donors. This clonotype was observed a handful of times. Next came a second PCR, run for 7 to 11 cycles, which used a sample-barcoded 5' primer along with a J-beta primer mix. Each sample yielded at least 2.5 million CDR3-containing paired-end reads. TCRdb fed the 5' RACE reads into MiXCR, producing one record per CDR3 protein. Of 730,000 or so distinct CDR3 sequences listed, 35% to 50% were seen once; the top ten hold 30%.

The chain combines TRBV29-1 with TRBJ2-3, with 12 bases lining up with TRBD2. The sequence was collected from a man at least 80 years old in good health. The specimen was blood. CDR3 bases: TGCAGGGGCATAGGGACTAGCGGGTCAGATACGCAGTATTTT. This translates into CRGIGTSGSDTQYF.